These T cell receptor beta chains were read from a single sample in a study of cytomegalovirus exposure and HLA in healthy donors. TCRdb keeps only in-frame clones here, not all; method: immunoSEQ multiplex PCR. The sample comprises 150,000 or so clones, around 82% of which are singletons, and approximately 10% rests with the top ten. The specimen sequenced was PBMCs. These receptors were obtained from a man aged 25-45 years in good health and CMV-seropositive. Each CDR3 is given with its conserved first and last residue. Each record gives: clone size, D gene, CDR3 length, V gene, J gene, CDR3 protein, CDR3 DNA. The D gene is left open where the match is weak. A row's size may be missing; if present it is once, few, many or a size class.

>once|TRBD2|16|TRBV9|TRBJ2-1
CASSVELADSYNEQFF
TGTGCCAGCAGCGTAGAACTAGCGGACTCCTACAATGAGCAGTTCTTC
>NA|NA|14|TRBV7-2|TRBJ2-5
CASSLGGRRETQYF
TGTGCCAGCAGCTTAGGAGGCCGTCGAGAGACCCAGTACTTC
>NA|TRBD1|19|TRBV5-4|TRBJ1-2
CASSTSLVRRDRSRSGYTF
TGTGCCAGCAGCACCTCCTTGGTCCGACGGGACAGGTCCCGCAGTGGCTACACCTTC
>NA|TRBD1|15|TRBV28|TRBJ1-1
CASILSLGTGVPAFF
TGTGCCAGCATCCTCTCTCTCGGGACAGGGGTGCCAGCTTTCTTT
>NA|NA|11|TRBV2|TRBJ2-5
CASSEEETQYF
TGTGCCAGCAGTGAGGAGGAGACCCAGTACTTC
>few|TRBD1|15|TRBV9|TRBJ2-3
CASSSRQGSTDTQYF
TGTGCCAGCAGCTCCAGACAGGGAAGCACAGATACGCAGTATTTT
>NA|NA|15|TRBV7-6|TRBJ2-3
CASSLGQGLVDTQYF
TGTGCCAGCAGCTTAGGCCAGGGGTTAGTAGATACGCAGTATTTT
>NA|NA|17|TRBV7-3|TRBJ2-7
CASSLRPDSAYGREQYF
TGTGCCAGCAGCTTACGGCCGGACAGCGCTTATGGTAGGGAGCAGTACTTC
>many|TRBD1|15|TRBV10-3|TRBJ1-2
CAISDHDRGPYGYTF
TGTGCCATCAGTGACCACGACAGGGGGCCCTATGGCTACACCTTC
>NA|NA|13|TRBV5-4|TRBJ2-5
CASSSEISETQYF
TGTGCCAGCAGCTCCGAGATTTCGGAGACCCAGTACTTC
>NA|TRBD2|16|TRBV30|TRBJ2-3
CAWSAGLAGGVDTQYF
TGTGCCTGGAGTGCCGGACTAGCGGGAGGTGTCGATACGCAGTATTTT
>few|NA|14|TRBV29-1|TRBJ1-1
CSVIRGGVNTEAFF
TGCAGCGTGATCCGAGGGGGGGTGAACACTGAAGCTTTCTTT
>NA|NA|12|TRBV7-2|TRBJ1-1
CASSPRVAEAFF
TGTGCCAGCAGCCCGAGGGTTGCTGAAGCTTTCTTT
>NA|TRBD1|17|TRBV28|TRBJ1-2
CASSSNGATGGGYGYTF
TGTGCCAGCAGTTCCAACGGGGCCACAGGGGGAGGATATGGCTACACCTTC
>NA|NA|16|TRBV6-6|TRBJ2-5
CASSHIWASGKETQYF
TGTGCCAGCAGCCACATTTGGGCCTCAGGGAAAGAGACCCAGTACTTC
>NA|TRBD1|13|TRBV30|TRBJ1-2
CAWSRDRAYGYTF
TGTGCCTGGAGTCGCGACAGGGCCTATGGCTACACCTTC
>NA|NA|13|TRBV6-6|TRBJ2-2
CASSPKRAGELFF
TGTGCCAGCAGTCCGAAGAGGGCCGGGGAGCTGTTTTTT
>NA|NA|15|TRBV11-3|TRBJ2-2
CASSLGQTNTGELFF
TGTGCCAGCAGCTTAGGACAGACGAACACCGGGGAGCTGTTTTTT
>NA|NA|13|TRBV19|TRBJ1-1
CASGDRKSFEAFF
TGTGCCAGTGGAGATAGAAAAAGTTTTGAAGCTTTCTTT
>NA|TRBD1|14|TRBV5-1|TRBJ1-4
CASSPTGGDEKLFF
TGCGCCAGCAGCCCGACAGGGGGCGATGAAAAACTGTTTTTT
>many|TRBD1|14|TRBV6-6|TRBJ1-2
CASSYDGTANGYTF
TGTGCCAGCAGTTACGACGGGACAGCGAATGGCTACACCTTC
>NA|TRBD1|15|TRBV6-4|TRBJ2-1
CASSDSTGGYNEQFF
TGTGCCAGCAGTGACTCGACAGGGGGCTACAATGAGCAGTTCTTC
>NA|NA|13|TRBV25-1|TRBJ2-7
CASNAGYADEQYF
TGTGCCAGCAACGCAGGGTACGCTGACGAGCAGTACTTC
>NA|TRBD1|17|TRBV7-9|TRBJ1-2
CASSLGQGARKDYGYTF
TGTGCCAGCAGCTTAGGACAGGGGGCTAGGAAGGACTATGGCTACACCTTC
>NA|TRBD2|16|TRBV13|TRBJ2-5
CASSSTGTSGRKTQYF
TGTGCCAGCAGCTCAACCGGGACTAGCGGGAGAAAGACCCAGTACTTC
>NA|NA|11|TRBV2|TRBJ2-1
CASRRDNEQFF
TGTGCCAGCAGACGGGACAATGAGCAGTTCTTC
>NA|TRBD1|15|TRBV7-2|TRBJ1-5
CASSLGDRGGQPQHF
TGTGCCAGCAGCTTAGGGGACAGGGGAGGGCAGCCCCAGCATTTT
>NA|TRBD1|17|TRBV5-4|TRBJ2-6
CASSPGQGSSGANVLTF
TGTGCCAGCAGCCCGGGACAGGGGAGCTCTGGGGCCAACGTCCTGACTTTC
>NA|TRBD1|15|TRBV7-8|TRBJ1-4
CASSTRTGLGEKLFF
TGTGCCAGCAGCACCAGGACAGGGCTAGGGGAAAAACTGTTTTTT
>once|NA|14|TRBV28|TRBJ1-1
CASSKGDRHTEAFF
TGTGCCAGCAGTAAAGGGGATCGGCACACTGAAGCTTTCTTT
>NA|NA|13|TRBV6-6|TRBJ1-2
CASSPQRGYGYTF
TGTGCCAGCAGTCCCCAGCGTGGCTATGGCTACACCTTC
>NA|NA|17|TRBV18|TRBJ2-1
CASSPPVEISSYNEQFF
TGTGCCAGCTCACCACCCGTTGAGATTAGCTCCTACAATGAGCAGTTCTTC
>NA|NA|17|TRBV9|TRBJ2-3
CASSVGGQTARTDTQYF
TGTGCCAGCAGCGTAGGTGGACAGACAGCCCGCACAGATACGCAGTATTTT